This T cell receptor (beta chain) stems from a study of OX40 agonist ivuxolimab in advanced cancers. About the study: A male proportion of about 84% was recorded, with mean age approximately 60 years and range 23 to 79. One hepatocellular carcinoma and a couple of cutaneous melanoma patients partially responded.

The table came from immunoSEQ multiplex PCR; TCRdb's copy has only in-frame clones and leaves some out. This sample has about 19,000 clones, with about 83% found just once. Germline CDR1 ENHRY, CDR2 SYGVKD. The CDR3 is 14 amino acids. Trimming took 7 bases from V and 4 from J, leaving 11 bases between them. The V gene is TRBV10-3, the J gene TRBJ1-6, with D tentatively TRBD1 (6 bases). This TCR derives from an adult with an advanced solid tumor such as melanoma, head and neck, liver or kidney cancer. This specimen was CD4+ or CD8+ T cells sorted from blood, taken in a trial of the OX40 agonist ivuxolimab. The CDR3 DNA follows: TGTGCCATCATGGGGGGCGTATATAATTCACCCCTCCACTTT. This encodes CAIMGGVYNSPLHF.